Listed below are T cell receptor beta chains from one sample, sequenced in a study of blood T cells in healthy people across ages. TCRdb processed the 5' RACE reads anew with MiXCR; each CDR3 protein has one entry. The sample has 1.5 million to 2 million distinct CDR3 sequences; roughly 49% are singletons. Sequenced material: blood. The receptors here all came from a middle-aged woman in good health. Each CDR3 is given with its conserved first and last residue. The D gene is left open where the match is weak. Size is omitted from some rows. Given values are once, few, many or a class for expanded clones.

j_call d_call clone_size v_call cdr3_aa cdr3_nt
TRBJ2-1 TRBD2 . TRBV20-1 CSATGTSKINEQFF TGCAGTGCCACCGGGACTAGTAAAATCAATGAGCAGTTCTTC
TRBJ2-1 . . TRBV7-2 CASSLEPTESSYNEQFF TGTGCCAGCAGCTTAGAGCCTACCGAATCCTCCTACAATGAGCAGTTCTTC
TRBJ2-1 TRBD2 . TRBV4-2 CASSQHGLAGVYEQFF TGTGCCAGCAGCCAACACGGACTAGCGGGAGTTTATGAGCAGTTCTTC
TRBJ1-2 . few TRBV2 CASKRSDYGYTF TGTGCCAGCAAGAGGTCGGACTATGGCTACACCTTC
TRBJ1-2 . few TRBV2 CASSEIPNYGYTF TGTGCCAGCAGTGAGATCCCTAACTATGGCTACACCTTC
TRBJ2-5 . once TRBV6-2/TRBV6-3 CASSPSGRRETQYF TGTGCCAGCAGTCCCTCGGGACGGAGGGAGACCCAGTACTTC
TRBJ2-5 . . TRBV6-2/TRBV6-3 CASSHLREMGETQYF TGTGCCAGCAGTCATCTGAGGGAGATGGGAGAGACCCAGTACTTC
TRBJ2-3 TRBD1 few TRBV6-5 CAIGQGQGGTDTQYF TGTGCCATCGGCCAGGGACAGGGTGGCACAGATACGCAGTATTTT
TRBJ2-1 . once TRBV20-1 CSASPSRSSYNEQFF TGCAGTGCTAGTCCGTCCAGAAGCTCCTACAATGAGCAGTTCTTC
TRBJ2-3 TRBD1 few TRBV6-5 CASSYTTGGTQYF TGTGCCAGCAGTTACACGACAGGGGGTACGCAGTATTTT
TRBJ2-6 TRBD2 . TRBV29-1 CSVVLAGVGANVLTF TGCAGCGTTGTCCTAGCGGGGGTGGGGGCCAACGTCCTGACTTTC
TRBJ2-5 TRBD2 . TRBV11-2 CASSLRRTSGGGTQYF TGTGCCAGCAGTCTCCGCCGGACTAGCGGGGGAGGGACCCAGTACTTC
TRBJ2-6 . . TRBV20-1 CSARDLSSGANVLTF TGCAGTGCTAGAGATCTGAGCTCCGGGGCCAACGTCCTGACTTTC
TRBJ2-7 . . TRBV28 CASSTTGGLDEQYF TGTGCCAGCAGTACTACCGGGGGCCTCGACGAGCAGTACTTC
TRBJ2-4 TRBD2 . TRBV3-1 CASSLTSGGNKNIQYF TGTGCCAGCAGCCTCACTAGCGGGGGGAACAAAAACATTCAGTACTTC
TRBJ1-2 . . TRBV4-3 CASSQETGGRGGYTF TGCGCCAGCAGCCAAGAAACGGGGGGCAGGGGTGGCTACACCTTC